These T cell receptor beta chains were read from a single sample in a study of cytomegalovirus exposure and HLA in healthy donors. Assay used: immunoSEQ multiplex PCR; TCRdb lists only in-frame clones, some missing. The table lists over 150,000 clones, roughly 76% of them singletons, with around 13% in the top ten. Sequencing was performed on PBMCs. These receptors all come from a woman in her fifties or sixties in good health and CMV-seronegative. CDR3s include the opening cysteine and the closing phenylalanine or tryptophan. A D gene is named only where the DNA matches it firmly. The listing skips clone size in some rows; elsewhere it reads once, few, many or a size class.

D gene: TRBD1; V gene: TRBV2; J gene: TRBJ1-2; clone size: -; CDR3 DNA: TGTGCCAGCAGCCGGGACAGGGGGCACTATGGCTACACCTTC; CDR3 protein: CASSRDRGHYGYTF
D gene: TRBD2; V gene: TRBV5-6; J gene: TRBJ2-7; clone size: few; CDR3 DNA: TGTGCCAGCAGCAGCGGGAATTCCTACGAGCAGTACTTC; CDR3 protein: CASSSGNSYEQYF
D gene: -; V gene: TRBV7-6; J gene: TRBJ2-7; clone size: -; CDR3 DNA: TGTGCCAGCAGTTTACAGAAAGACTACGAGCAGTACTTC; CDR3 protein: CASSLQKDYEQYF
D gene: TRBD1; V gene: TRBV7-9; J gene: TRBJ2-2; clone size: -; CDR3 DNA: TGTGCCAGCAGCCTCCGGACAGGGTTGACCGGGGAGCTGTTTTTT; CDR3 protein: CASSLRTGLTGELFF
D gene: TRBD1; V gene: TRBV6-5; J gene: TRBJ1-6; clone size: once; CDR3 DNA: TGTGCCAGCAGGAGGCCGGGACAGGGTAATTCACCCCTCCACTTT; CDR3 protein: CASRRPGQGNSPLHF
D gene: -; V gene: TRBV30; J gene: TRBJ2-5; clone size: -; CDR3 DNA: TGTGCCTGGAGTGTTACGGGAGAGACCCAGTACTTC; CDR3 protein: CAWSVTGETQYF
D gene: TRBD2; V gene: TRBV9; J gene: TRBJ2-3; clone size: -; CDR3 DNA: TGTGCCAGCAGCGTCCGCGGGGGGCCTACCCCTACAGATACGCAGTATTTT; CDR3 protein: CASSVRGGPTPTDTQYF
D gene: TRBD2; V gene: TRBV28; J gene: TRBJ2-7; clone size: -; CDR3 DNA: TGTGCCAGCAGTTCGTCCGGGACTAGCTCCTACTACGAGCAGTACTTC; CDR3 protein: CASSSSGTSSYYEQYF
D gene: -; V gene: TRBV9; J gene: TRBJ2-7; clone size: -; CDR3 DNA: TGTGCCAGCAGCGCCCTCGACAGTCGCTACGAGCAGTACTTC; CDR3 protein: CASSALDSRYEQYF
D gene: TRBD1; V gene: TRBV28; J gene: TRBJ2-7; clone size: -; CDR3 DNA: TGTGCCAGTGCGTGGTGGACAGGCTACGAGCAGTACTTC; CDR3 protein: CASAWWTGYEQYF
D gene: -; V gene: TRBV19; J gene: TRBJ1-5; clone size: -; CDR3 DNA: TGTGCCAGTAGTATAAGTAGTCAGCCCCAGCATTTT; CDR3 protein: CASSISSQPQHF
D gene: -; V gene: TRBV7-9; J gene: TRBJ2-1; clone size: once; CDR3 DNA: TGTGCCAGCAGCCAGGAATACAATGAGCAGTTCTTC; CDR3 protein: CASSQEYNEQFF
D gene: TRBD1; V gene: TRBV27; J gene: TRBJ2-7; clone size: -; CDR3 DNA: TGTGCCAGCAGTTTCACAGGGGGCGGCTCCTACGAGCAGTACTTC; CDR3 protein: CASSFTGGGSYEQYF
D gene: TRBD1; V gene: TRBV5-6; J gene: TRBJ2-7; clone size: -; CDR3 DNA: TGTGCCAGCAGCCGGGACGACAGGGTCCCCTACGAGCAGTACTTC; CDR3 protein: CASSRDDRVPYEQYF
D gene: -; V gene: TRBV11-1; J gene: TRBJ1-1; clone size: -; CDR3 DNA: TGTGCCAGCAGCGCGGGAACTGAAGCTTTCTTT; CDR3 protein: CASSAGTEAFF
D gene: -; V gene: TRBV5-1; J gene: TRBJ1-5; clone size: -; CDR3 DNA: TGCGCCAGCAGCTTGGAGCAGGGTGGTCAGCCCCAGCATTTT; CDR3 protein: CASSLEQGGQPQHF
D gene: -; V gene: TRBV30; J gene: TRBJ1-1; clone size: few; CDR3 DNA: TGTGCCTGGAGTCCTTCCTACAACACTGAAGCTTTCTTT; CDR3 protein: CAWSPSYNTEAFF
D gene: TRBD1; V gene: TRBV6-5; J gene: TRBJ1-1; clone size: -; CDR3 DNA: TGTGCCAGCAGTCGACAGGGTGAAGCTTTCTTT; CDR3 protein: CASSRQGEAFF
D gene: -; V gene: TRBV19; J gene: TRBJ1-2; clone size: few; CDR3 DNA: TGTGCCAGTACCATACAGGCCGACTATGGCTACACCTTC; CDR3 protein: CASTIQADYGYTF
D gene: TRBD2; V gene: TRBV2; J gene: TRBJ2-1; clone size: -; CDR3 DNA: TGTGCCAGCAGTGAGCTAGCGGGAGTTGTCCTCAGCTCCTACAATGAGCAGTTCTTC; CDR3 protein: CASSELAGVVLSSYNEQFF
D gene: TRBD1; V gene: TRBV5-1; J gene: TRBJ1-1; clone size: -; CDR3 DNA: TGCGCCAGCAGCTGGGACAGGGAGCTGAACACTGAAGCTTTCTTT; CDR3 protein: CASSWDRELNTEAFF
D gene: -; V gene: TRBV4-3; J gene: TRBJ2-1; clone size: once; CDR3 DNA: TGCGCCAGCAGCCCGGGAGACAGAGCGTACAATGAGCAGTTCTTC; CDR3 protein: CASSPGDRAYNEQFF
D gene: -; V gene: TRBV13; J gene: TRBJ2-3; clone size: -; CDR3 DNA: TGTGCCAGCAGCCCCCCGAGAGGGGATACGCAGTATTTT; CDR3 protein: CASSPPRGDTQYF
D gene: TRBD2; V gene: TRBV23-1; J gene: TRBJ2-3; clone size: -; CDR3 DNA: TGCGCCAGCAGTCATCGGCTAGCGGGGGACACAGATACGCAGTATTTT; CDR3 protein: CASSHRLAGDTDTQYF
D gene: TRBD1; V gene: TRBV13; J gene: TRBJ2-7; clone size: -; CDR3 DNA: TGTGCCAGCAGCTTGCCGGGACAGGGGGAGTACGAGCAGTACTTC; CDR3 protein: CASSLPGQGEYEQYF
D gene: TRBD1; V gene: TRBV5-1; J gene: TRBJ1-1; clone size: -; CDR3 DNA: TGCGCCAGCAGCCCGACAGGGGGCGTCACTGAAGCTTTCTTT; CDR3 protein: CASSPTGGVTEAFF
D gene: TRBD2; V gene: TRBV19; J gene: TRBJ2-7; clone size: -; CDR3 DNA: TGTGCCAGTGGCTTCTCCCGGGGGGAGCGGTACTTC; CDR3 protein: CASGFSRGERYF
D gene: -; V gene: TRBV28; J gene: TRBJ2-7; clone size: -; CDR3 DNA: TGTGCCACCAGCCCCTCTTTCCTGCCTCGAGTTTACGAGCAGTACTTC; CDR3 protein: CATSPSFLPRVYEQYF
D gene: TRBD1; V gene: TRBV4-3; J gene: TRBJ1-5; clone size: -; CDR3 DNA: TGCGCCAGCAGCCAAGGGGACAGGCCAGATCAGCCCCAGCATTTT; CDR3 protein: CASSQGDRPDQPQHF
D gene: -; V gene: TRBV19; J gene: TRBJ2-7; clone size: -; CDR3 DNA: TGTGCCAGTGGATCGCGAGGAAACGAGCAGTACTTC; CDR3 protein: CASGSRGNEQYF
D gene: TRBD2; V gene: TRBV7-2; J gene: TRBJ2-7; clone size: once; CDR3 DNA: TGTGCCAGCAGCTTCCGGACTAGCGGGGGGTTTTTCTACGAGCAGTACTTC; CDR3 protein: CASSFRTSGGFFYEQYF
D gene: TRBD1; V gene: TRBV7-2; J gene: TRBJ1-2; clone size: -; CDR3 DNA: TGTGCCAGCAGCCCATACTTACTACAGGGGGCTACGGATGGCTACACCTTC; CDR3 protein: CASSPYLLQGATDGYTF
D gene: -; V gene: TRBV7-9; J gene: TRBJ2-5; clone size: -; CDR3 DNA: TGTGCCAGCAGCTTAGGTGACAGGCGAGAAGAGACCCAGTACTTC; CDR3 protein: CASSLGDRREETQYF
D gene: -; V gene: TRBV28; J gene: TRBJ2-7; clone size: -; CDR3 DNA: TGTGCCACTTGGGGGGTGCCCGTGGGCACTTCCGAGCAGTACTTC; CDR3 protein: CATWGVPVGTSEQYF
D gene: TRBD1; V gene: TRBV6-5; J gene: TRBJ1-4; clone size: -; CDR3 DNA: TGTGCCAGCAGTGGGACAGGGGGCAGGGAAAAACTGTTTTTT; CDR3 protein: CASSGTGGREKLFF
D gene: -; V gene: TRBV2; J gene: TRBJ1-5; clone size: -; CDR3 DNA: TGTGCCAGCAGTCGACGGGGGGGGCAGCCCCAGCATTTT; CDR3 protein: CASSRRGGQPQHF
D gene: TRBD1; V gene: TRBV5-1; J gene: TRBJ2-5; clone size: -; CDR3 DNA: TGCGCCAGCAGCATCGGGACAGGTCGACAAGAGACCCAGTACTTC; CDR3 protein: CASSIGTGRQETQYF
D gene: TRBD1; V gene: TRBV4-1; J gene: TRBJ2-7; clone size: -; CDR3 DNA: TGCGCCAGCAGCCGCCAATCGGGACAGGTCTCCTACGAGCAGTACTTC; CDR3 protein: CASSRQSGQVSYEQYF
D gene: -; V gene: TRBV28; J gene: TRBJ1-2; clone size: -; CDR3 DNA: TGTGCCAGCAGTTTATCGTCAGGGGCGGGCTACACCTTC; CDR3 protein: CASSLSSGAGYTF
D gene: TRBD2; V gene: TRBV19; J gene: TRBJ2-1; clone size: -; CDR3 DNA: TGTGCCAGTAGTTCTCAGCTAGCGGGAGGGCAATACAATGAGCAGTTCTTC; CDR3 protein: CASSSQLAGGQYNEQFF
D gene: -; V gene: TRBV5-8; J gene: TRBJ2-5; clone size: -; CDR3 DNA: TGTGCCAGCAGCTTATCCGTGAAGCCCAAAGAGACCCAGTACTTC; CDR3 protein: CASSLSVKPKETQYF
D gene: TRBD1; V gene: TRBV28; J gene: TRBJ2-1; clone size: -; CDR3 DNA: TGTGCCAGCCGTCCGCCGGGACAGGGCCATGAGCAGTTCTTC; CDR3 protein: CASRPPGQGHEQFF
D gene: -; V gene: TRBV5-4; J gene: TRBJ1-6; clone size: -; CDR3 DNA: TGTGCCAGCAGCCGACCAGGGGAAGTTAATTCACCCCTCCACTTT; CDR3 protein: CASSRPGEVNSPLHF
D gene: TRBD2; V gene: TRBV5-1; J gene: TRBJ2-1; clone size: -; CDR3 DNA: TGCGCCAGCAGCTTGGCGACTAGCGCATTCTACAATGAGCAGTTCTTC; CDR3 protein: CASSLATSAFYNEQFF
D gene: -; V gene: TRBV30; J gene: TRBJ1-1; clone size: -; CDR3 DNA: TGTGCCTGGAGTGTAAAGGCCGGGAGCACTGAAGCTTTCTTT; CDR3 protein: CAWSVKAGSTEAFF
D gene: -; V gene: TRBV9; J gene: TRBJ2-1; clone size: -; CDR3 DNA: TGTGCCAGCAGCCGCGTGAGAGATGAGCAGTTCTTC; CDR3 protein: CASSRVRDEQFF
D gene: -; V gene: TRBV7-9; J gene: TRBJ2-7; clone size: -; CDR3 DNA: TGTGCCAGCAGCTTACTACAGGGTTCGGACGAGCAGTACTTC; CDR3 protein: CASSLLQGSDEQYF
D gene: -; V gene: TRBV19; J gene: TRBJ2-1; clone size: -; CDR3 DNA: TGTGCCAGTAGTATAGAGGACAACAATGAGCAGTTCTTC; CDR3 protein: CASSIEDNNEQFF
D gene: -; V gene: TRBV9; J gene: TRBJ1-4; clone size: -; CDR3 DNA: TGTGCCAGCTCCGCGGACTTCAATGAAAAACTGTTTTTT; CDR3 protein: CASSADFNEKLFF
D gene: TRBD1; V gene: TRBV2; J gene: TRBJ1-2; clone size: -; CDR3 DNA: TGTGCCAGCCGGGACAGACATGGCTACACCTTC; CDR3 protein: CASRDRHGYTF
D gene: TRBD1; V gene: TRBV14; J gene: TRBJ1-1; clone size: many; CDR3 DNA: TGTGCCAGCAGCCCTTTGACAGGGAAGGGAACTGAAGCTTTCTTT; CDR3 protein: CASSPLTGKGTEAFF
D gene: TRBD1; V gene: TRBV6-5; J gene: TRBJ1-1; clone size: few; CDR3 DNA: TGTGCCAGCAGGGGGACAGATTCGAACACTGAAGCTTTCTTT; CDR3 protein: CASRGTDSNTEAFF
D gene: -; V gene: TRBV10-3; J gene: TRBJ2-3; clone size: -; CDR3 DNA: TGTGCCATCAGTGAAGGGAGATACACAGATACGCAGTATTTT; CDR3 protein: CAISEGRYTDTQYF
D gene: TRBD1; V gene: TRBV7-8; J gene: TRBJ1-3; clone size: -; CDR3 DNA: TGTGCCAGCAGCTTAGCGAGGTATGGGACAGACTCTGGAAACACCATATATTTT; CDR3 protein: CASSLARYGTDSGNTIYF
D gene: -; V gene: TRBV30; J gene: TRBJ2-3; clone size: -; CDR3 DNA: TGTGCCTGGAGTGCAGGTGGGGGCCCGGGCACAGATACGCAGTATTTT; CDR3 protein: CAWSAGGGPGTDTQYF
D gene: -; V gene: TRBV4-2; J gene: TRBJ1-3; clone size: -; CDR3 DNA: TGTGCCAGCAGCCAAGAACCCCCAGTGTGGGCAGACGTTGGAAACACCATATATTTT; CDR3 protein: CASSQEPPVWADVGNTIYF
D gene: -; V gene: TRBV2; J gene: TRBJ1-6; clone size: -; CDR3 DNA: TGTGCCAGCAGGGGCAGGGGAGGGTCACCCCTCCACTTT; CDR3 protein: CASRGRGGSPLHF
D gene: TRBD1; V gene: TRBV19; J gene: TRBJ1-5; clone size: -; CDR3 DNA: TGTGCCAGTTCGACGGGACAGGGGGACAATCAGCCCCAGCATTTT; CDR3 protein: CASSTGQGDNQPQHF
D gene: TRBD2; V gene: TRBV7-2; J gene: TRBJ2-3; clone size: -; CDR3 DNA: TGTGCCAGCAGCACGGGACTAGCGGGTCGCACAGATACGCAGTATTTT; CDR3 protein: CASSTGLAGRTDTQYF
D gene: -; V gene: TRBV10-2; J gene: TRBJ2-1; clone size: -; CDR3 DNA: TGCGCCAGCAGTGAGTTCGAGACAGGCTACAATGAGCAGTTCTTC; CDR3 protein: CASSEFETGYNEQFF